The clone carrying this T cell receptor beta chain has just a few counts. The sample is drawn from a study of CD8 T cells in ankylosing spondylitis. Trimming took 6 bases from V and 3 from J; bases not matched to a gene: 7. The V gene's germline CDR1 is DFQATT and CDR2 SNEGSKA (reference sequence). The CDR3 sequence is 14 residues long. Using its own MiXCR run on the 5' RACE reads, TCRdb lists one record per CDR3 protein. There are roughly 200,000 distinct CDR3 sequences in the sample; roughly 24% occur only once, and about 6.9% lies in the top ten. Sequenced: blood, either unsorted or a sorted T cell fraction (not recorded which). This TCR came from a male donor with ankylosing spondylitis or in good health (not recorded which). The chain carries TRBV20-1 and TRBJ1-5; 8 positions match TRBD1. The CDR3 bases are TGCAGTGCAGCCCGGACAGGGAACAATCAGCCCCAGCATTTT. It encodes CSAARTGNNQPQHF.